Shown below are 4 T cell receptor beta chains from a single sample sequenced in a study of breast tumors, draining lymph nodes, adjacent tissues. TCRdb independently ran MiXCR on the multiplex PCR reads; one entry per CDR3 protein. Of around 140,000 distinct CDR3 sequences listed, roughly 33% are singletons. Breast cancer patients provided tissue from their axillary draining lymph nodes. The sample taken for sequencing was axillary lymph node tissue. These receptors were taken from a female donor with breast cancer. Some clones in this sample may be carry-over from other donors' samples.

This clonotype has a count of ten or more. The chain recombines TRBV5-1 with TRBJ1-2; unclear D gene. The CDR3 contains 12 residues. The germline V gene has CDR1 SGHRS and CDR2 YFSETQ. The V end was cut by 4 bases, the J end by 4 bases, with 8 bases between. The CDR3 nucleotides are TGCGCCAGCAGCCCGGGATCCTATGGCTACACCTTC. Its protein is CASSPGSYGYTF.

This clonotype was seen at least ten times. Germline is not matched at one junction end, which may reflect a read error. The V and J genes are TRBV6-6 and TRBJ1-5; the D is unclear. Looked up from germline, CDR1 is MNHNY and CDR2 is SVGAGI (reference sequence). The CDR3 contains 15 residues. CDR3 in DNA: TGTGCCAGCAGTCACTCGGAGGGTAGGAGGCAGCCCCAGCATTTT. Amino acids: CASSHSEGRRQPQHF.

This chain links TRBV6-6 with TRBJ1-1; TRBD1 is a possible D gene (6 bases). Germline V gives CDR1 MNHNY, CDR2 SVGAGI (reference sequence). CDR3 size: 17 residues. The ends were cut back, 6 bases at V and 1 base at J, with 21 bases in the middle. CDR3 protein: CASSPVVLGAGNTEAFF. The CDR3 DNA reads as TGTGCCAGCAGCCCAGTGGTTTTGGGGGCCGGGAACACTGAAGCTTTCTTT.

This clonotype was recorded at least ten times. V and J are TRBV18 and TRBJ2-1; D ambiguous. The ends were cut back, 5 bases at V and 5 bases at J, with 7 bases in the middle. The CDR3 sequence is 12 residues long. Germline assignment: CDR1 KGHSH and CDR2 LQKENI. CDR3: CASSAYDNEQFF. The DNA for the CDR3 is TGTGCCAGCTCAGCCTACGACAATGAGCAGTTCTTC.